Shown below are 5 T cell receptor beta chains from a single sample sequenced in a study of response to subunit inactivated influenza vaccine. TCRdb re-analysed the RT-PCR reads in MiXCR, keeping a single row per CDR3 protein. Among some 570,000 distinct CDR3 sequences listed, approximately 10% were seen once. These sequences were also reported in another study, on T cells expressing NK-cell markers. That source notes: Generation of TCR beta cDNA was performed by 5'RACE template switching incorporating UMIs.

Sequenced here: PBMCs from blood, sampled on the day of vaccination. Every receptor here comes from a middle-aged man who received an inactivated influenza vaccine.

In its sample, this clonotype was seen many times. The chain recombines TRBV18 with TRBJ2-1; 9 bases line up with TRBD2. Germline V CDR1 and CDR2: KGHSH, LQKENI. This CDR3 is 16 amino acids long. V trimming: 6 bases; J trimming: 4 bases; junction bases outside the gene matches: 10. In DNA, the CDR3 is TGTGCCAGCTCGCTGACTAGCGGAGGGGGTTACAATGAGCAGTTCTTC. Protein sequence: CASSLTSGGGYNEQFF.

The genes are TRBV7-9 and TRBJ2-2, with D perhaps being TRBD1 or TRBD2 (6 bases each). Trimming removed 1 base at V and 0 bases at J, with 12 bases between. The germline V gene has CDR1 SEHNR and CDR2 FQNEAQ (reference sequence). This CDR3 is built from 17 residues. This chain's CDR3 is CASSLVGGTTNTGELFF. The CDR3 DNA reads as TGTGCCAGCAGCTTAGTAGGGGGGACAACGAACACCGGGGAGCTGTTTTTT.

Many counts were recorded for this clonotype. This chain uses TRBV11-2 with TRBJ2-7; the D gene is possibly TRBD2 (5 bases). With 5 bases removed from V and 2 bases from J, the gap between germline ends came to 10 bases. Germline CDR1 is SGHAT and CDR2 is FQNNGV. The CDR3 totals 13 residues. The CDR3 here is CASSRTSAYEQYF. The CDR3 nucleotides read TGTGCCAGCAGCCGGACTTCGGCCTACGAGCAGTACTTC.

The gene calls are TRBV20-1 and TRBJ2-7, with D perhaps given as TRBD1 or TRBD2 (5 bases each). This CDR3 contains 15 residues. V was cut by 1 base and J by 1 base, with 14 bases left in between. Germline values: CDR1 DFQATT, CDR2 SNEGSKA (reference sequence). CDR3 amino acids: CSARGDAVGSYEQYF. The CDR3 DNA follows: TGCAGTGCTAGAGGGGACGCCGTGGGGTCCTACGAGCAGTACTTC.

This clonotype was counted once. CDR3 region: CASSYKGRRTDTQYF. The CDR3 region has the DNA TGTGCCAGCAGTTACAAGGGCAGGCGCACAGATACGCAGTATTTT. J is TRBJ2-3 and V is TRBV6-2 or TRBV6-3; D unresolved. Trimming left V 2 bases short and J 1 base short, with 10 bases between. The length of the CDR3 is 15 residues. Germline V gives CDR1 MNHEY, CDR2 SVGEGT.